This entry lists 20 T cell receptor beta chains sequenced from one sample in a study of blood T cell repertoires in COVID-19. Data came from immunoSEQ multiplex PCR; TCRdb stores just in-frame clones and leaves some out. This table has over 50,000 clones, approximately 84% appearing once. Sequencing was performed on peripheral blood. The receptors here all came from a human donor in a cohort sampled during active COVID-19.

The CDR3 protein is CASSFPDRIHMNTEAFF. The CDR3 region has the DNA TGTGCCAGCAGCTTTCCCGACAGAATTCACATGAACACTGAAGCTTTCTTT. This sequence joins TRBV11-3 and TRBJ1-1; weak D call: TRBD1 (5 bases). The CDR3 is made up of 17 amino acids. Trimming cost V 3 bases and J 0 bases, with 17 bases left between them. Germline CDR1 SGHNT, CDR2 YENEEA.

The gene calls are TRBV5-4 and TRBJ2-5; 8 bases line up with TRBD2. The CDR3 covers 15 residues. V shed 4 bases, J shed 1 base, and the junction held 6 bases outside the gene matches. The germline gives CDR1 SGHNT, CDR2 YYREEE (reference sequence). The CDR3 here is CASSHIGLAQETQYF. In DNA form, the CDR3 reads TGTGCCAGCAGCCATATCGGACTAGCCCAAGAGACCCAGTACTTC.

This chain links TRBV3-1 (or the pseudogene TRBV3-2) with TRBJ2-1, with TRBD2 identical over 13 bases. CDR1 and CDR2 from the germline V gene are LGHDT and YNNKEL (reference sequence). V shed 7 bases, J shed 6 bases, and the junction held 3 bases outside the gene matches. This CDR3 comprises 14 residues. The CDR3 loop is CASKGLAGFNEQFF. The CDR3 DNA sequence: TGTGCCAGCAAGGGACTAGCGGGGTTCAATGAGCAGTTCTTC.

This chain connects TRBV28 to TRBJ2-5; the match to TRBD1 covers 7 bases. This CDR3 is built from 14 residues. CDR1 MDHEN and CDR2 SYDVKM come from the germline V gene. V lost 5 bases to trimming and J lost 5 bases; unmatched junction nucleotides: 8. CDR3 in DNA: TGTGCCAGCAGTCGTGCACAGGGGCTGGAGACCCAGTACTTC. This sequence encodes CASSRAQGLETQYF.

V gene TRBV19 combines with J gene TRBJ2-7; a possible D gene is TRBD2 (5 bases). CDR1 is LNHDA and CDR2 is SQIVND in the germline V gene (reference sequence). This CDR3 comprises 13 residues. V was shortened by 5 bases and J by 3 bases, with 11 bases between the two germline ends. CDR3 nucleotides: TGTGCCAGTAGTCTCACAGAGGGCTACGAGCAGTACTTC. Translating gives CASSLTEGYEQYF.

The V and J genes are TRBV6-5 and TRBJ2-7, with D perhaps matching TRBD1 (5 bases). The germline V and J ends were trimmed by 6 bases and 2 bases, with 17 bases remaining between them. The CDR3 loop spans 15 amino acids. CDR1 and CDR2 from the germline V gene are MNHEY and SVGAGI. CDR3 region: CASSHRYPRPYEQYF. CDR3 bases: TGTGCCAGCAGCCACAGGTATCCCCGGCCCTACGAGCAGTACTTC.

This clone was found once. V gene TRBV4-3 combines with J gene TRBJ2-3; TRBD2 matches at 14 bases. V gave up 2 bases and J gave up 5 bases; unmatched junction bases: 9. The germline CDR1 and CDR2 sequences are LGHNA and YSLEER. The CDR3 runs 18 residues. CDR3: CASSQRTSGGPKVDTQYF. The CDR3 DNA reads as TGCGCCAGCAGCCAAAGGACTAGCGGGGGGCCAAAAGTAGATACGCAGTATTTT.

The V call is TRBV2, the J call TRBJ2-2, with D possibly matching TRBD2 (5 bases). The CDR3 runs to 14 residues. Germline lookup yields CDR1 SNHLY and CDR2 FYNNEI. V lost 7 bases and J lost 8, with 17 bases in between. CDR3 sequence (DNA): TGTGCCAGCATTGCGGGCCACATGACTGGGGAGCTGTTTTTT. Its translation: CASIAGHMTGELFF.

As DNA, the CDR3 is TGTGCCAGCCATGCGGGACCCATGACAACTGAAGCTTTCTTT. Translation: CASHAGPMTTEAFF. The genes are TRBV3-1 (or the pseudogene TRBV3-2) and TRBJ1-1; D perhaps matches TRBD1 (5 bases). CDR1 and CDR2 (germline): LGHDT, YNNKEL (reference sequence). V was pared by 8 bases and J by 5 bases, with 18 bases between. The CDR3 has 14 residues.

The V call is TRBV5-1, the J call TRBJ1-1, with 10 bases aligning to TRBD1. The CDR3 covers 15 residues. Losses at the gene ends were 5 bases for V and 2 bases for J; bases not matched to a gene: 6. Germline CDR1 SGHRS, CDR2 YFSETQ. The CDR3 sequence is CASSRTGGLNTEAFF. In DNA form, the CDR3 reads TGCGCCAGCAGTAGGACAGGGGGACTAAACACTGAAGCTTTCTTT.

This rearrangement joins TRBV11-2 to TRBJ1-1, with 10 bases identical to TRBD1. Germline V lookup: CDR1 SGHAT, CDR2 FQNNGV. Unmatched junction bases numbered 5, after V lost 2 bases and J lost 5 bases. The CDR3 extends over 15 amino acids. The CDR3 DNA reads TGTGCCAGCAGCTTATGGACAGGGGGATCGACTGAAGCTTTCTTT. Encoded protein: CASSLWTGGSTEAFF.

The chain couples TRBV6-2 or TRBV6-3 to TRBJ2-1; D is possibly TRBD2 (6 bases). The CDR3 spans 14 residues. V was clipped by 6 bases and J by 2 bases, with 11 bases between them. Germline CDR1 is MNHEY and CDR2 is SVGEGT. The CDR3, as DNA: TGTGCCAGCAGCCGACCGGGAGCCTACAATGAGCAGTTCTTC. Translated, it gives CASSRPGAYNEQFF.

V gene TRBV4-3 combines with J gene TRBJ2-3; 13 positions agree with TRBD2. In germline, CDR1 is LGHNA, CDR2 YSLEER. V lost 6 bases, J lost 6 bases, and 9 bases stayed unmatched. This CDR3 contains 16 residues. The CDR3 DNA sequence: TGCGCCAGCAGTCGGACTAGCGGGGGTCTCGACGATACGCAGTATTTT. Encoded protein: CASSRTSGGLDDTQYF.

The chain employs TRBV3-1 (or the pseudogene TRBV3-2) and TRBJ1-1; TRBD1 aligns across 7 bases. Germline CDR1 is LGHDT and CDR2 is YNNKEL (reference sequence). The CDR3 is made up of 17 amino acids. V dropped 1 base and J dropped 0; count of bases not matched to a gene: 8. Written as DNA, the CDR3 is TGTGCCAGCAGCCAAGCGACAGGGAGGCACATGAACACTGAAGCTTTCTTT. As protein: CASSQATGRHMNTEAFF.

This chain connects TRBV7-8 to TRBJ2-7; D possibly corresponds to TRBD2 (6 bases). The CDR3 extends over 13 amino acids. In germline, CDR1 is SGHVS, CDR2 FQNEAQ. Between the trimmed V and J ends, which lost 8 bases and 6 bases, there was a span of 17 bases. This CDR3 is CASEELGGFEQYF. CDR3 coding DNA: TGTGCCAGCGAAGAACTGGGGGGTTTCGAGCAGTACTTC.

The V and J genes are TRBV12-3 or TRBV12-4 and TRBJ2-5; no clear D gene. The germline V and J ends were trimmed by 6 bases and 4 bases, with 9 bases remaining between them. The CDR3 has 12 residues. CDR3 DNA sequence: TGTGCCAGCAGCCGTTCCGTAGAGACCCAGTACTTC. Protein product: CASSRSVETQYF.

This clone appeared once. The chain is built from TRBV5-1 and TRBJ1-2; perhaps TRBD1 as D (6 bases). This CDR3 contains 12 residues. The germline V and J ends were trimmed by 0 bases and 7 bases, with 7 bases remaining between them. The germline CDR1 and CDR2 sequences are SGHRS and YFSETQ. The CDR3 region is CASSLGTVGYTF. The DNA for the CDR3 is TGCGCCAGCAGCTTGGGGACAGTTGGCTACACCTTC.

The chain employs TRBV6-2 or TRBV6-3 and TRBJ1-6, with D unclear. The length of the CDR3 is 15 residues. V gave up 4 bases and J gave up 5 bases, with 12 bases separating them. Germline-derived CDR1 and CDR2 are MNHEY and SVGEGT. The CDR3 here is CASSSAGRNNSPLHF. The CDR3 DNA sequence: TGTGCCAGCAGTTCCGCCGGGAGGAATAATTCACCCCTCCACTTT.

This clone was picked up a small number of times. This rearrangement joins TRBV6-5 to TRBJ2-2; D perhaps matches TRBD2 (6 bases). This CDR3 is built from 13 residues. V was cut by 5 bases and J by 5 bases, with 9 bases left in between. Germline assignment: CDR1 MNHEY and CDR2 SVGAGI. The CDR3: CASSIGSTGELFF. CDR3 nucleotide sequence: TGTGCCAGCAGTATCGGGAGTACCGGGGAGCTGTTTTTT.

V and J are TRBV3-1 (or the pseudogene TRBV3-2) and TRBJ2-4; possibly TRBD2 for D (6 bases). Germline CDR1 reads LGHDT; CDR2 reads YNNKEL (reference sequence). This CDR3 has 14 amino acids. Trimming shortened V by 2 bases and J by 7 bases, and 12 bases separated the two germline ends. CDR3 DNA: TGTGCCAGCAGCCAAAAGGCAGGGAGGAACATTCAGTACTTC. It is translated as CASSQKAGRNIQYF.